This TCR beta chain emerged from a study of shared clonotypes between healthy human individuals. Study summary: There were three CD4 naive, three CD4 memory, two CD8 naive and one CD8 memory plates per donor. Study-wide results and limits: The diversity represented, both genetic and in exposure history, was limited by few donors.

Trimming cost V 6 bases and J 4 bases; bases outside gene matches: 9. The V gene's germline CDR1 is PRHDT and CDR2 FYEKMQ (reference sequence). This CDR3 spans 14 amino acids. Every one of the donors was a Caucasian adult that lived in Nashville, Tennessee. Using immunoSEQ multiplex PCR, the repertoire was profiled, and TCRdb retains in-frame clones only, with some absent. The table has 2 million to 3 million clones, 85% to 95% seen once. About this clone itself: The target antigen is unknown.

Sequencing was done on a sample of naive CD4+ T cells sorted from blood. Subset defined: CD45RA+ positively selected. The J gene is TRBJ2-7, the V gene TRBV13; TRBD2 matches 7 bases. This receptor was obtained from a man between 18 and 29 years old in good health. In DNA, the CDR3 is TGTGCCAGCAGTACCCCGGGCGGGAGTTACGAGCAGTACTTC. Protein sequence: CASSTPGGSYEQYF. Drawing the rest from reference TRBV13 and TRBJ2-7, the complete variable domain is AAGVIQSPRHLIKEKRETATLKCYPIPRHDTVYWYQQGPGQDPQFLISFYEKMQSDKGSIPDRFSAQQFSDYHSELNMSSLELGDSALYFCASSTPGGSYEQYFGPGTRLTVT.